At least ten counts were recorded for the clone carrying this T cell receptor beta chain. The data stem from a study of human T cells and chemical hapten exposure. Study overall: Slight volume differences across pooled libraries mainly accounted for varying per-sample TCR yields.

TCRdb fed the RACE reads into MiXCR, producing one record per CDR3 protein. The sample yields approximately 320,000 distinct CDR3 sequences, around 5.5% seen once. This CDR3 contains 14 residues. CDR1 is SQVTM and CDR2 is ANQGSEA in the germline V gene. The ends were cut back, 3 bases at V and 2 bases at J, with 10 bases in the middle. As for time point: pre-sensitization, week 0. Treatment defined: therapeutic diphenylcyclopropenone sensitization with weekly scalp DPC. The donor pool consisted of alopecia patients aged 18 to 70 years, considered suitable for DPC. The source of this sequence is a woman younger than 35 with alopecia areata. Some clones in this sample may be carry-over from other donors' samples. V usage is TRBV29-1 and J usage is TRBJ2-2; maybe TRBD1 (6 bases). The sample here was whole blood, taken in connection with sensitization to the hapten diphenylcyclopropenone (DPC). CDR3 in DNA: TGCAGCGTTGAGACGGGACAAAACACCGGGGAGCTGTTTTTT. It is translated as CSVETGQNTGELFF.